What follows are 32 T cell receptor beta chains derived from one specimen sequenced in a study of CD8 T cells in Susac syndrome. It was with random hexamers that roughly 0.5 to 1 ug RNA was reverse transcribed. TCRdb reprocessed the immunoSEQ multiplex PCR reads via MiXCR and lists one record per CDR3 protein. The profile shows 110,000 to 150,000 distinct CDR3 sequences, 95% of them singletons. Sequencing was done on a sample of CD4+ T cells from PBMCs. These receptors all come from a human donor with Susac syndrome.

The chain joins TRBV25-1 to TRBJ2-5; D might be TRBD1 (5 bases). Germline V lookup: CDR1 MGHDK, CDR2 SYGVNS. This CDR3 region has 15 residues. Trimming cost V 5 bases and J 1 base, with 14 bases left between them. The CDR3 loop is CASSQQTEPQETQYF. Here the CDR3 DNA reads TGTGCCAGCAGTCAGCAGACAGAACCCCAAGAGACCCAGTACTTC.

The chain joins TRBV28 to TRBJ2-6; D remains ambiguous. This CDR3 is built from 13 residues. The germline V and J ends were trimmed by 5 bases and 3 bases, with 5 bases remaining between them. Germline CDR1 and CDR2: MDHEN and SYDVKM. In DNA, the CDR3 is TGTGCCAGCAGTAATCATGGGGCCAACGTCCTGACTTTC. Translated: CASSNHGANVLTF.

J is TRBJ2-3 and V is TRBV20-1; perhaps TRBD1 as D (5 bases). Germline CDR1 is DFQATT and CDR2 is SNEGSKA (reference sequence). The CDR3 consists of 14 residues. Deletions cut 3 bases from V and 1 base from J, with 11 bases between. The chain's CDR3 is CSASDRFRTDTQYF. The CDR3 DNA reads TGCAGTGCTAGTGACAGATTCCGCACAGATACGCAGTATTTT.

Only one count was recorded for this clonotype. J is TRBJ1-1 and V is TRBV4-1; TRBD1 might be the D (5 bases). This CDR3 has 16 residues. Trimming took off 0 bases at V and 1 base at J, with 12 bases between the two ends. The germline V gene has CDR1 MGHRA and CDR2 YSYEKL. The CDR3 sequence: CASSQDTDTRNTEAFF. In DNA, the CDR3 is TGCGCCAGCAGCCAAGATACGGACACCAGGAACACTGAAGCTTTCTTT.

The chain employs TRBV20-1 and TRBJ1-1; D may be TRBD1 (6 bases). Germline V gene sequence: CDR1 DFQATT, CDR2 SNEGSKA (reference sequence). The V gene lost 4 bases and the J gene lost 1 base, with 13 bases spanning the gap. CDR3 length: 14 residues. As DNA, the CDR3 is TGCAGTGCTACTTACAGGGAATCGAACACTGAAGCTTTCTTT. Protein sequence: CSATYRESNTEAFF.

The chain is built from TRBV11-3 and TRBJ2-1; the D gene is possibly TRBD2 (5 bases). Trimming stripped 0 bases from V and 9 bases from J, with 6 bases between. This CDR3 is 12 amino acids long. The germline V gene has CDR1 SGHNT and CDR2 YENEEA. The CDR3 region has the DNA TGTGCCAGCAGCTTAGACCGGGGTGAGCAGTTCTTC. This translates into CASSLDRGEQFF.

The CDR3 DNA reads as TGTGCCAGCAGTTACAAACCGCTTCTTTATGGCTACACCTTC. This translates into CASSYKPLLYGYTF. The chain recombines TRBV6-5 with TRBJ1-2; no firm D call. Germline loops: CDR1 MNHEY, CDR2 SVGAGI. The V end was cut by 2 bases, the J end by 5 bases, with 12 bases between. This CDR3 has 14 residues.

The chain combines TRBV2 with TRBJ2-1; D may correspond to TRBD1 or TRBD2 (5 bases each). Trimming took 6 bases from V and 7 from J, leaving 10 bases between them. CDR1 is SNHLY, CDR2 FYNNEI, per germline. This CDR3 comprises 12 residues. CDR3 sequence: CASRGEGNEQFF. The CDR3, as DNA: TGTGCCAGCAGGGGGGAAGGGAATGAGCAGTTCTTC. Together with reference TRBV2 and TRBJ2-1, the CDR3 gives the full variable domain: EPEVTQTPSHQVTQMGQEVILRCVPISNHLYFYWYRQILGQKVEFLVSFYNNEISEKSEIFDDQFSVERPDGSNFTLKIRSTKLEDSAMYFCASRGEGNEQFFGPGTRLTVL.

The chain's CDR3 is CASSSLAGPFTDTQYF. The CDR3 region has the DNA TGTGCCAGCAGTTCACTAGCGGGACCGTTCACAGATACGCAGTATTTT. This chain links TRBV7-3 with TRBJ2-3, with TRBD2 matching over 10 bases. The ends lost 6 bases at V and 2 bases at J; junction bases unmatched: 8. Germline CDR1 and CDR2: SGHTA and FQGTGA. CDR3 length equals 16 residues.

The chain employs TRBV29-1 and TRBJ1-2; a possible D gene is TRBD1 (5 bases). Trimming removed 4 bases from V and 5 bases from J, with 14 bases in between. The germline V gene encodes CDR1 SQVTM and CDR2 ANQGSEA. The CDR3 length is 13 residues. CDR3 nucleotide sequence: TGCAGCGTTGTTCTTCCAGGGACGTATGGCTACACCTTC. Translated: CSVVLPGTYGYTF.

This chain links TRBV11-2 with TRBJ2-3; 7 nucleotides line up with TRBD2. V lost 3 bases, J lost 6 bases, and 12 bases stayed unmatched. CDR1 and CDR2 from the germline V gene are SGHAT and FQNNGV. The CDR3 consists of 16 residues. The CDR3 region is CASSLGRPSGLDTQYF. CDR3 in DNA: TGTGCCAGCAGCTTGGGTAGGCCTAGCGGACTGGATACGCAGTATTTT.

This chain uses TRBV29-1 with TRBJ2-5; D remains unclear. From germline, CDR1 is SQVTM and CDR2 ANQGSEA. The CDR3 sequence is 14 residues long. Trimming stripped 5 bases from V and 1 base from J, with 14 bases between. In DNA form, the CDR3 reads TGCAGCGTTTCCATCGGGCTAATCCAAGAGACCCAGTACTTC. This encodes CSVSIGLIQETQYF.

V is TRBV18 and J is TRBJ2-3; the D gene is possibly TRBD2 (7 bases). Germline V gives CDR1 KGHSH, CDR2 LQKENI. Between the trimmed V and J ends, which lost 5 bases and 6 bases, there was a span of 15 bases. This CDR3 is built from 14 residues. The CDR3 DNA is TGTGCCAGCTCATCTTTGCGGGGGCCTGATACGCAGTATTTT. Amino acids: CASSSLRGPDTQYF. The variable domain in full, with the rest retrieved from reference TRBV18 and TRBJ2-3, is NAGVMQNPRHLVRRRGQEARLRCSPMKGHSHVYWYRQLPEEGLKFMVYLQKENIIDESGMPKERFSAEFPKEGPSILRIQQVVRGDSAAYFCASSSLRGPDTQYFGPGTRLTVL.

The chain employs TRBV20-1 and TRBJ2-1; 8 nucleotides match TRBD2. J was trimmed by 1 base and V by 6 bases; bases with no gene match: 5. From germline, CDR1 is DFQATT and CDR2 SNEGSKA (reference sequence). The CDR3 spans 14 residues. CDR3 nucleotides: TGCAGTGCCGCCTCTAGCGGGTCCTACAATGAGCAGTTCTTC. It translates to CSAASSGSYNEQFF.

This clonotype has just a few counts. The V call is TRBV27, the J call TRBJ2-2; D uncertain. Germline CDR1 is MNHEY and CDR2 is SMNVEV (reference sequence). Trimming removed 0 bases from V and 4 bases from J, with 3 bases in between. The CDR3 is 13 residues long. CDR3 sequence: CASSLSGTGELFF. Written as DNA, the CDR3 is TGTGCCAGCAGTTTATCAGGCACCGGGGAGCTGTTTTTT.

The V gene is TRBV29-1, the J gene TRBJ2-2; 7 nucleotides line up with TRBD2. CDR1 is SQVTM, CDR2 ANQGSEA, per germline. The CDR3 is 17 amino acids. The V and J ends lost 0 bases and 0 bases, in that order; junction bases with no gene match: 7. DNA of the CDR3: TGCAGCGTTGAAGACGCCGCGGGGAGGGCGAACACCGGGGAGCTGTTTTTT. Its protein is CSVEDAAGRANTGELFF.

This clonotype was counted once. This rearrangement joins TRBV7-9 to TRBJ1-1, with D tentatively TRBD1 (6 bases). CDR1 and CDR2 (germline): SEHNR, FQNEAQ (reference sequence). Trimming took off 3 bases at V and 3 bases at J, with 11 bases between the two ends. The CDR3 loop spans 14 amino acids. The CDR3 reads CASSFDRSDTEAFF. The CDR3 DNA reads TGTGCCAGCAGCTTTGACAGGTCAGACACTGAAGCTTTCTTT.

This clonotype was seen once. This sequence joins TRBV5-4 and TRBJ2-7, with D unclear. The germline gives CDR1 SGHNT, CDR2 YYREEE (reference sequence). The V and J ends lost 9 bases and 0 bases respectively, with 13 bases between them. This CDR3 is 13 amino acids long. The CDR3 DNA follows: TGTGCCATGAGTCCCAGGACCTCCTACGAGCAGTACTTC. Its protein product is CAMSPRTSYEQYF.

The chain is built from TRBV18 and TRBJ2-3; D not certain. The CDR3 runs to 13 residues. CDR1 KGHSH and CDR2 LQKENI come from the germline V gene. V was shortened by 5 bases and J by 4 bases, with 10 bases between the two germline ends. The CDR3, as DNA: TGTGCCAGCTCATCTTTAACGCCAGATACGCAGTATTTT. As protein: CASSSLTPDTQYF.

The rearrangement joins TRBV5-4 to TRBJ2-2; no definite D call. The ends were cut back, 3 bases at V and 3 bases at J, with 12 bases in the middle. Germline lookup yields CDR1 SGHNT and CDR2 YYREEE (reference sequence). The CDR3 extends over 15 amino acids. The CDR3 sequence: CASSSLRKDTGELFF. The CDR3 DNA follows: TGTGCCAGCAGCTCCTTGCGGAAGGACACCGGGGAGCTGTTTTTT.

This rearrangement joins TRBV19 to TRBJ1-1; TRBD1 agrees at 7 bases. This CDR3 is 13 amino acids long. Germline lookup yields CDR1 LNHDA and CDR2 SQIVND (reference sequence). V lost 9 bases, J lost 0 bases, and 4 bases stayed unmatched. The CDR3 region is CASKGQLNTEAFF. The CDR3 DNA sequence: TGTGCCAGCAAGGGACAGTTGAACACTGAAGCTTTCTTT.

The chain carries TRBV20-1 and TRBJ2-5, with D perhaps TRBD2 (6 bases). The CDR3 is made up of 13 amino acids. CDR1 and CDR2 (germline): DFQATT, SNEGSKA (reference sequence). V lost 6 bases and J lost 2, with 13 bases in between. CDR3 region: CSAPPGGQETQYF. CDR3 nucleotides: TGCAGTGCCCCTCCCGGGGGACAAGAGACCCAGTACTTC.

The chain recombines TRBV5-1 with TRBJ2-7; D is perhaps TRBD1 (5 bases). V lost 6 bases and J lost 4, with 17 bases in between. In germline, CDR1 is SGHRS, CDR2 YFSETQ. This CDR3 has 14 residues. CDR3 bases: TGCGCCAGCACTCGTGACAGTTCTATTTACGAGCAGTACTTC. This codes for CASTRDSSIYEQYF.

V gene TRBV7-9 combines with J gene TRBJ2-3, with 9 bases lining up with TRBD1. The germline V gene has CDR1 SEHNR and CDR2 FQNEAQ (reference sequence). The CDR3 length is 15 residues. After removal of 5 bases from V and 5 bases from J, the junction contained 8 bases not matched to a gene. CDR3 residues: CASSRPQGAGDTQYF. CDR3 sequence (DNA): TGTGCCAGCAGCCGACCACAGGGGGCCGGAGATACGCAGTATTTT.

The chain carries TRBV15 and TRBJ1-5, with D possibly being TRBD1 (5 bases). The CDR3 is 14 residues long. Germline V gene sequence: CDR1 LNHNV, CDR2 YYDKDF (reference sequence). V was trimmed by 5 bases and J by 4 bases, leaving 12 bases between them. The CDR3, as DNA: TGTGCCACCAGCCTCGGACGGACAAATCAGCCCCAGCATTTT. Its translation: CATSLGRTNQPQHF.

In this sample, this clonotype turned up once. The CDR3 DNA is TGCGCCAGCAGCCAAGGGTCCCCAACCGGGACAAACACCGGGGAGCTGTTTTTT. It codes for CASSQGSPTGTNTGELFF. This chain connects TRBV4-1 to TRBJ2-2; possible D gene TRBD1, 6 bases. The CDR3 has 18 residues. CDR1 and CDR2 (germline): MGHRA, YSYEKL. Trimming removed 1 base from V and 2 bases from J, with 17 bases in between.

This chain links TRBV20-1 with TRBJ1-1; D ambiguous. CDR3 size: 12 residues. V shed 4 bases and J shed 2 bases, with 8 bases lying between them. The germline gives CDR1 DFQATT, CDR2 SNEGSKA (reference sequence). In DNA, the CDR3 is TGCAGTGCTAAACAGCCAAACACTGAAGCTTTCTTT. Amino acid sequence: CSAKQPNTEAFF.

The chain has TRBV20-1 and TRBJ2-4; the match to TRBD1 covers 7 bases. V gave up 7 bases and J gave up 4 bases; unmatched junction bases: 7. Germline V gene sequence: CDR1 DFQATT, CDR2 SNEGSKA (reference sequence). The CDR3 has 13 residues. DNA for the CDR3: TGCAGTGTCGTTCCGGGACAGAAAAACATTCAGTACTTC. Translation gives CSVVPGQKNIQYF.

CDR3 sequence (DNA): TGCAGTGCTAGTGATCCGGACAGGGGCTGGACAGATACGCAGTATTTT. It specifies CSASDPDRGWTDTQYF. The chain links TRBV20-1 to TRBJ2-3; 9 bases align to TRBD1. Trimming removed 3 bases from V and 3 bases from J; junction bases left unmatched: 10. This CDR3 has 16 residues. Germline CDR1 reads DFQATT; CDR2 reads SNEGSKA (reference sequence).

The CDR3 protein is CASSAEVTQETQYF. CDR3 DNA: TGTGCCAGCAGTGCGGAGGTCACCCAAGAGACCCAGTACTTC. This chain connects TRBV2 to TRBJ2-5; D possibly corresponds to TRBD2 (5 bases). The CDR3 length is 14 residues. Trimming shortened V by 4 bases and J by 1 base, and 10 bases separated the two germline ends. The V gene's germline CDR1 is SNHLY and CDR2 FYNNEI.

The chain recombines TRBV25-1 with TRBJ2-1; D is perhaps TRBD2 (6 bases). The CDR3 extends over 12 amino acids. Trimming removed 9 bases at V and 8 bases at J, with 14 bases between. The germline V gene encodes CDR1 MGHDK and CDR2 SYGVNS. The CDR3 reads CASAEGRHEQFF. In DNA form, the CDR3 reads TGTGCCAGTGCAGAGGGGAGGCATGAGCAGTTCTTC.

The CDR3, as DNA: TGCGCCAGCAGCGGAGCGGGGGGGCCGGGCTCCTACAATGAGCAGTTCTTC. Translation gives CASSGAGGPGSYNEQFF. The chain links TRBV4-1 to TRBJ2-1; 10 nucleotides match TRBD2. This CDR3 has 17 amino acids. The V gene's germline CDR1 is MGHRA and CDR2 YSYEKL. V was pared by 5 bases and J by 0 bases, with 7 bases of the junction left unmatched.